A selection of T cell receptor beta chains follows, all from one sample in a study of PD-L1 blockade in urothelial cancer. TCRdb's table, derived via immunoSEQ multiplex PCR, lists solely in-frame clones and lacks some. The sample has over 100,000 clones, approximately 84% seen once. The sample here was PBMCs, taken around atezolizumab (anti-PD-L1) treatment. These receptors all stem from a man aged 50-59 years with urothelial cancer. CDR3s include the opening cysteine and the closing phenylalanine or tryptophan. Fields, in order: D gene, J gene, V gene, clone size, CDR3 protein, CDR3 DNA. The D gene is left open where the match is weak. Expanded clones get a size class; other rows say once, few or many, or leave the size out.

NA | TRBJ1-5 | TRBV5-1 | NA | CASSLGRGNQPQHF | TGCGCCAGCAGCTTGGGGAGGGGCAATCAGCCCCAGCATTTT
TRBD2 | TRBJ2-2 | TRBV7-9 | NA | CASSFAGVGELFF | TGTGCCAGCAGCTTCGCGGGAGTCGGGGAGCTGTTTTTT
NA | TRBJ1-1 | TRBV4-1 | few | CASSQRQGFGTEAFF | TGCGCCAGCAGCCAAAGGCAGGGCTTTGGCACTGAAGCTTTCTTT
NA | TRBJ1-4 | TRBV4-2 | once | CASSQGIGMDEKLFF | TGTGCCAGCAGCCAAGGAATCGGGATGGATGAAAAACTGTTTTTT
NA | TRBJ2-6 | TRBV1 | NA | CTSSRLAGVLLGANVLTF | TGCACCAGCAGCCGACTAGCGGGAGTCCTTTTAGGGGCCAACGTCCTGACTTTC
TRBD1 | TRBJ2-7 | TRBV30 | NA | CAWDRGRSGEQYF | TGTGCCTGGGACAGGGGGCGGAGTGGGGAGCAGTACTTC
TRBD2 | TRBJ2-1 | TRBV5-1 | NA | CASSTRLAGGTYNEQFF | TGCGCCAGCAGCACCAGACTAGCGGGAGGCACCTACAATGAGCAGTTCTTC
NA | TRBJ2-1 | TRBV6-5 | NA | CASTSIYNEQFF | TGTGCCAGCACAAGCATTTACAATGAGCAGTTCTTC
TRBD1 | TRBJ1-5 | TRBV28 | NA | CASSRLGQGASQPQHF | TGTGCCAGCAGTCGGTTGGGACAGGGAGCAAGTCAGCCCCAGCATTTT
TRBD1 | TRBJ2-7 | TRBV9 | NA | CASSVGDRVYEQYF | TGTGCCAGCAGCGTAGGGGACAGGGTTTACGAGCAGTACTTC
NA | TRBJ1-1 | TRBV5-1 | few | CASRHNENTEAFF | TGCGCCAGCAGGCACAACGAGAACACTGAAGCTTTCTTT
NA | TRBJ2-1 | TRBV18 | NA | CASSPSTGATYNEQFF | TGTGCCAGCTCACCATCGACAGGCGCTACCTACAATGAGCAGTTCTTC
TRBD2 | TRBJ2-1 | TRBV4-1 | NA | CASSRLTSGSINEQFF | TGCGCCAGCAGCCGCCTTACTAGCGGGAGTATAAATGAGCAGTTCTTC
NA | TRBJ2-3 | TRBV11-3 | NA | CASSRSTDTQYF | TGTGCCAGCAGCCGGAGCACAGATACGCAGTATTTT
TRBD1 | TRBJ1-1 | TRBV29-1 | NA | CSATSGTGNRNTEAFF | TGCAGCGCCACCTCCGGGACAGGGAATCGTAATACTGAAGCTTTCTTT
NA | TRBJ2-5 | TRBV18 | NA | CASMKTAGQETQYF | TGTGCCAGCATGAAAACCGCAGGGCAAGAGACCCAGTACTTC
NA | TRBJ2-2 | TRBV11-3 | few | CASSLGLGPGELFF | TGTGCCAGCAGCTTAGGACTAGGACCGGGGGAGCTGTTTTTT
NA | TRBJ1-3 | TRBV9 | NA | CASNPGSGNTIYF | TGTGCCAGCAATCCCGGGTCTGGAAACACCATATATTTT
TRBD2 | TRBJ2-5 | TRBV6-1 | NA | CASSLPGGRGTQYF | TGTGCCAGCAGCCTCCCGGGGGGGCGAGGGACCCAGTACTTC
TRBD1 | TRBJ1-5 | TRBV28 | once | CASSIRPGQGFKQPQHF | TGTGCCAGCAGTATTAGACCGGGACAGGGGTTTAAACAGCCCCAGCATTTT
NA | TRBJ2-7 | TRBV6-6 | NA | CASSAPDGQSYEQYF | TGTGCCAGCAGTGCCCCGGACGGACAGTCCTACGAGCAGTACTTC
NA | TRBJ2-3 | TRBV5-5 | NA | CASSLDGGASTDTQYF | TGTGCCAGCAGCTTGGATGGAGGGGCTAGCACAGATACGCAGTATTTT
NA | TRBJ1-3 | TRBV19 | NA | CASSRTESSGNTIYF | TGTGCCAGTAGCAGAACAGAATCCTCTGGAAACACCATATATTTT
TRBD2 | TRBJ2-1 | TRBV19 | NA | CASSRKASGSNEQFF | TGTGCCAGTAGTAGGAAGGCTAGCGGGAGCAATGAGCAGTTCTTC
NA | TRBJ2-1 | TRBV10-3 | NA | CAISGVAESYNEQFF | TGTGCCATCAGTGGTGTGGCGGAGTCCTACAATGAGCAGTTCTTC
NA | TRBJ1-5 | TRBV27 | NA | CASRRGGSNQPQHF | TGTGCCAGCAGACGAGGGGGAAGCAATCAGCCCCAGCATTTT
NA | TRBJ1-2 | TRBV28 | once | CASSHGQTLGYTF | TGTGCCAGCAGCCACGGACAGACTCTAGGCTACACCTTC
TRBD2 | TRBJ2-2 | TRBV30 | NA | CAWSVPTLAGGRRSRGELFF | TGTGCCTGGAGTGTACCCACACTAGCGGGAGGGCGTAGAAGTAGAGGGGAGCTGTTTTTT
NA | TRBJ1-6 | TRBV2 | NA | CASKGEHYNSPLHF | TGTGCCAGCAAAGGAGAGCATTATAATTCACCCCTCCACTTT
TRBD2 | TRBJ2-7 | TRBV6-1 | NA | CASRMAGVNEQYF | TGTGCCAGCAGGATGGCGGGAGTTAACGAGCAGTACTTC
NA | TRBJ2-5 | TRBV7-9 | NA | CASTLPRNRAQETQYF | TGTGCCAGCACCCTCCCCCGCAACAGGGCACAAGAGACCCAGTACTTC
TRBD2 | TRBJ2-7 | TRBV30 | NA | CAWRRGGYEQYF | TGTGCCTGGAGGAGGGGAGGGTACGAGCAGTACTTC
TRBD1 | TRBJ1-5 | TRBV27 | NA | CASRPGTGGDQPQHF | TGTGCCAGCAGGCCTGGGACAGGGGGTGACCAGCCCCAGCATTTT
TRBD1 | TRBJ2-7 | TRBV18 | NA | CASSPPDRGSYEQYF | TGTGCCAGCTCACCGCCGGACAGGGGCTCCTACGAGCAGTACTTC
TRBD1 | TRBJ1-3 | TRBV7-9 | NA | CASSRKADRVSGNTIYF | TGTGCCAGCAGCCGAAAAGCCGACAGGGTATCTGGAAACACCATATATTTT
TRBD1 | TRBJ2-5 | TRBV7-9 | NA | CASSQGGQGEETQYF | TGTGCCAGCAGCCAAGGCGGCCAGGGGGAAGAGACCCAGTACTTC
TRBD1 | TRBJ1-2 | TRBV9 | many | CASSDTGGTGYGYTF | TGTGCCAGCAGCGATACAGGGGGCACCGGCTATGGCTACACCTTC
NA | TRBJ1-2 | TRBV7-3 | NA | CASSPSPKSGYTF | TGTGCCAGCAGCCCGTCCCCTAAAAGTGGCTACACCTTC
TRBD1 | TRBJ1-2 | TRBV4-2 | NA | CASSQEGQGRGYTF | TGTGCCAGCAGCCAAGAGGGACAGGGTCGGGGCTACACCTTC
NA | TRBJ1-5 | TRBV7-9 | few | CASSLGTGPRDQPQHF | TGTGCCAGCAGCTTGGGTACAGGCCCTCGCGATCAGCCCCAGCATTTT
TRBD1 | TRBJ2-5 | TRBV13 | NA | CASSSIHGTGGETQYF | TGTGCCAGCAGCTCCATTCATGGGACAGGGGGAGAGACCCAGTACTTC
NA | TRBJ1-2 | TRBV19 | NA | CASSYGLGYGYTF | TGTGCCAGTAGTTACGGGTTGGGCTATGGCTACACCTTC
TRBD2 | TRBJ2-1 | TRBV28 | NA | CASSLPAGEIRFF | TGTGCCAGCAGTTTACCAGCGGGGGAAATACGGTTCTTC
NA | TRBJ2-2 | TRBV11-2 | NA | CASSRGYTGELFF | TGTGCCAGCAGCAGGGGGTACACCGGGGAGCTGTTTTTT
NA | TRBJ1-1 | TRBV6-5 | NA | CASSYEASNTEAFF | TGTGCCAGCAGTTACGAGGCCAGCAACACTGAAGCTTTCTTT
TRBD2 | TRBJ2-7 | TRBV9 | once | CASSVGVGGSYEQYF | TGTGCCAGCAGCGTAGGGGTGGGAGGGTCCTACGAGCAGTACTTC
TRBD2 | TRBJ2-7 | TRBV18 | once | CASSPSGSQTYEQYF | TGTGCCAGCTCACCTAGCGGGAGTCAGACCTACGAGCAGTACTTC
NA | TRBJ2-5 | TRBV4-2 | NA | CASSQGASEGQETQYF | TGTGCCAGCAGCCAAGGGGCATCCGAGGGCCAAGAGACCCAGTACTTC
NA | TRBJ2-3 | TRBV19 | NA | CASSMLADTQYF | TGTGCCAGTAGTATGCTAGCAGATACGCAGTATTTT
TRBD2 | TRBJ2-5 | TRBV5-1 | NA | CASRTSGSGETQYF | TGCGCCAGCCGGACTAGCGGGAGCGGGGAGACCCAGTACTTC
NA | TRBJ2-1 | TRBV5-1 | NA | CASSLTFSSYNEQFF | TGCGCCAGCAGCTTAACCTTTAGCTCCTACAATGAGCAGTTCTTC
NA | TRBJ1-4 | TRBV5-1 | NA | CASSLGGGTEKLFF | TGCGCCAGCAGCTTGGGCGGGGGGACTGAAAAACTGTTTTTT
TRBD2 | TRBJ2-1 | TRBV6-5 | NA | CASSGLANEQFF | TGTGCCAGCAGCGGACTAGCGAATGAGCAGTTCTTC
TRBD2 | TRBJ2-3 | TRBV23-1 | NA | CASSHPSRAGGPPDTQYF | TGCGCCAGCAGTCACCCTAGCAGGGCGGGAGGGCCCCCAGATACGCAGTATTTT
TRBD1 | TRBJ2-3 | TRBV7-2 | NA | CASSLRTGRDTQYF | TGTGCCAGCAGCTTACGGACAGGGCGGGATACGCAGTATTTT